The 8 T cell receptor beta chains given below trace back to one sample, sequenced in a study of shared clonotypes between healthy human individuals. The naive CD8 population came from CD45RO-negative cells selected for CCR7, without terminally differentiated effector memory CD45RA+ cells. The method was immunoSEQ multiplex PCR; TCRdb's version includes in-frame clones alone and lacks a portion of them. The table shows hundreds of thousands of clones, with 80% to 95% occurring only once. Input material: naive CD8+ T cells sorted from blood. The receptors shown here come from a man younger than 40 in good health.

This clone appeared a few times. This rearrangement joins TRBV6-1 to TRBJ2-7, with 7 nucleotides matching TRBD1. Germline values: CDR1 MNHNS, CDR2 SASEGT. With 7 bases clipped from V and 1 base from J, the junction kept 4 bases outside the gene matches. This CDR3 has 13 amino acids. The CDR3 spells CASTYRGSYEQYF. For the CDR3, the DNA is TGTGCCAGCACATACAGGGGTTCCTACGAGCAGTACTTC.

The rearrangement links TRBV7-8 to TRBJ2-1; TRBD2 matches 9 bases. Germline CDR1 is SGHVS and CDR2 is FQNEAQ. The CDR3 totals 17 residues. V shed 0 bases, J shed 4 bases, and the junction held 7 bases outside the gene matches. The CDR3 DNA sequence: TGTGCCAGCAGCTTAGCAGCGGGAGGTAACCTTTACAATGAGCAGTTCTTC. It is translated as CASSLAAGGNLYNEQFF. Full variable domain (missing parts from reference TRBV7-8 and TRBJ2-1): GAGVSQSPRYKVAKRGQDVALRCDPISGHVSLFWYQQALGQGPEFLTYFQNEAQLDKSGLPSDRFFAERPEGSVSTLKIQRTQQEDSAVYLCASSLAAGGNLYNEQFFGPGTRLTVL.

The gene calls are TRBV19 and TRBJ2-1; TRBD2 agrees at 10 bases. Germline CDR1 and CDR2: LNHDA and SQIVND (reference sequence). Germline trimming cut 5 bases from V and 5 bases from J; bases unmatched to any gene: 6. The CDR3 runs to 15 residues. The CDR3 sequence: CASSAGTSANNEQFF. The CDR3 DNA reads TGTGCCAGTAGTGCCGGGACTAGCGCAAACAATGAGCAGTTCTTC.

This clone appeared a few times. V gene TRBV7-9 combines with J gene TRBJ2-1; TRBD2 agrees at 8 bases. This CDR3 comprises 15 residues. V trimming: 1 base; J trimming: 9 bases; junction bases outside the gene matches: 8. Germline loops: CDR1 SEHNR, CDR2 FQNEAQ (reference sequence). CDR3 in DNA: TGTGCCAGCAGCTTAGTGGGAGCGGGAGAAGGTGAGCAGTTCTTC. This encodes CASSLVGAGEGEQFF.

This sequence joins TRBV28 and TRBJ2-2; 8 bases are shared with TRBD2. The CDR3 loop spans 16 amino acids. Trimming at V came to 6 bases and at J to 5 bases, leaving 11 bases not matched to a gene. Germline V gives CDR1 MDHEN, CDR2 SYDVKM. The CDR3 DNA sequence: TGTGCCAGCAGGTCCTCGAGCGGGAGTGGTACCGGGGAGCTGTTTTTT. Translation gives CASRSSSGSGTGELFF.

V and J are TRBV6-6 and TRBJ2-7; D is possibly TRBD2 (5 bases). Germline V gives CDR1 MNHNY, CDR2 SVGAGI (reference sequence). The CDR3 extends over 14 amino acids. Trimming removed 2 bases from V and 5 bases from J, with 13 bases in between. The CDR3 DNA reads TGTGCCAGCAGTTACGTCCGGGAAGTCGACGAGCAGTACTTC. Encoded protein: CASSYVREVDEQYF.

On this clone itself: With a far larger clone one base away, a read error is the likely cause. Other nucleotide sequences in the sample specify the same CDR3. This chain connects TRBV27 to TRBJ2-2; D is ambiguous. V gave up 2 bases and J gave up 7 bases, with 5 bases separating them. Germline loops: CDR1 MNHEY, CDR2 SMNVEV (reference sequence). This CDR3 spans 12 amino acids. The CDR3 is CASSLVGGELFF. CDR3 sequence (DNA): TGTGCCAGCAGTTTAGTCGGCGGGGAGCTGTTTTTT.

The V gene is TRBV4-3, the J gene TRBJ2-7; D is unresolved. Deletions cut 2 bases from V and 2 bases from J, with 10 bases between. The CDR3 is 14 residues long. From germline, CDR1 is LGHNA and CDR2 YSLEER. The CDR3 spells CASSQQTGAYEQYF. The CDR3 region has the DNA TGCGCCAGCAGCCAACAAACTGGGGCCTACGAGCAGTACTTC.